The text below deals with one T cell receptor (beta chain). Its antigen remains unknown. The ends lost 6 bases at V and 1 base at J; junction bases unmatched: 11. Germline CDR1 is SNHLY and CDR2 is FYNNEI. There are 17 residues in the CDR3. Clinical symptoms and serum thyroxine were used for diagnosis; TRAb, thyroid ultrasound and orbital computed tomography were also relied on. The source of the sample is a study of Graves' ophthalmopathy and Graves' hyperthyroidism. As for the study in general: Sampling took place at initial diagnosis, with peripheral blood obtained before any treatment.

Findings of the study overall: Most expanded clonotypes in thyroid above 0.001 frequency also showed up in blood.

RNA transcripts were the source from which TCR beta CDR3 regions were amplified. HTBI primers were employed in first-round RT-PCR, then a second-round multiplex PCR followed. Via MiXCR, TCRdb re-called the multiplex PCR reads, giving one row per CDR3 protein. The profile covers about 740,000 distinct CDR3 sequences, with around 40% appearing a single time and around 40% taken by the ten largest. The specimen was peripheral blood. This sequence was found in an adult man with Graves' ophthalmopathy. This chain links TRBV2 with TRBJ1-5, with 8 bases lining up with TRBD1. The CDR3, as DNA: TGTGCCAGCAGCCGATTCTCAGGGGGCCGGAGCAATCAGCCCCAGCATTTT. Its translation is CASSRFSGGRSNQPQHF. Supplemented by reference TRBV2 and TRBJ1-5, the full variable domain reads EPEVTQTPSHQVTQMGQEVILRCVPISNHLYFYWYRQILGQKVEFLVSFYNNEISEKSEIFDDQFSVERPDGSNFTLKIRSTKLEDSAMYFCASSRFSGGRSNQPQHFGDGTRLSIL.